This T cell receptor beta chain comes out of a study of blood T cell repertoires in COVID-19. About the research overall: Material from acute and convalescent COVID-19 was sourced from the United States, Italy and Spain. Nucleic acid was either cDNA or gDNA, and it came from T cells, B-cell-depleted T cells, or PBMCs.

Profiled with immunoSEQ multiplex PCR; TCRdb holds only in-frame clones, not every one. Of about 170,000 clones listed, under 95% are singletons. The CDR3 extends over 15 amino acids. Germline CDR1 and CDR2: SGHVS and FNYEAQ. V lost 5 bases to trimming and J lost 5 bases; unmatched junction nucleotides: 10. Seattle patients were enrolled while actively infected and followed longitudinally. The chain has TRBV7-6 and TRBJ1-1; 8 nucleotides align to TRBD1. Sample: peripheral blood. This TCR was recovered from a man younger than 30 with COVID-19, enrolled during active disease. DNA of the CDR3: TGTGCCAGCAGCCCGACAGGGGAGGGTTGGACTGAAGCTTTCTTT. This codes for CASSPTGEGWTEAFF.